The clone carrying this T cell receptor beta chain has a single count. The source of the sample is a study of OX40 agonist ivuxolimab in advanced cancers. Across the study: The drug used for patients, ivuxolimab, was an agonistic anti-OX40 (CD134) antibody.

Data came from immunoSEQ multiplex PCR; TCRdb stores just in-frame clones and leaves some out. The sample records around 47,000 clones, 75% to 85% being singletons. CDR1 and CDR2 (germline): SGHRS, YFSETQ. This CDR3 contains 16 residues. With 1 base removed from V and 2 bases from J, the gap between germline ends came to 13 bases. The sequence was collected from an adult with an advanced solid tumor such as melanoma, head and neck, liver or kidney cancer. The gene calls are TRBV5-1 and TRBJ1-3; the D is unclear. The source material was CD4+ or CD8+ T cells sorted from blood, sampled in a trial of the OX40 agonist ivuxolimab. This CDR3 is CASSLNSGGTGNTIYF. CDR3 nucleotides: TGCGCCAGCAGCTTGAATTCGGGAGGAACTGGAAACACCATATATTTT. Filled out from reference TRBV5-1 and TRBJ1-3, the complete variable domain reads KAGVTQTPRYLIKTRGQQVTLSCSPISGHRSVSWYQQTPGQGLQFLFEYFSETQRNKGNFPGRFSGRQFSNSRSEMNVSTLELGDSALYLCASSLNSGGTGNTIYFGEGSWLTVV.